This is a list of T cell receptor beta chains from one sample in a study of blood T cell repertoires in COVID-19. Clones were read by immunoSEQ multiplex PCR, and TCRdb kept only the in-frame ones, dropping some. The sample has under 250,000 clones; nearly 90% are singletons. Material: peripheral blood. The source of these receptors is a man younger than 35 with active or convalescent COVID-19. Both conserved end residues are part of each CDR3. Expanded clones get a size class; other rows say once, few or many, or leave the size out.

CDR3 protein,J gene,clone size,V gene
CASSLDQRGYEQYF,TRBJ2-7,NA,TRBV5-1
CASSAPVGGGTGNTIYF,TRBJ1-3,few,TRBV28
CASRPELGQTYEQYF,TRBJ2-7,NA,TRBV28
CASRTTGVRTPLHF,TRBJ1-6,NA,TRBV6-5
CASSQAGTGGGGELFF,TRBJ2-2,NA,TRBV4-2
CASSQRRTEAFF,TRBJ1-1,NA,TRBV6-2/TRBV6-3
CASSPESGGRTDTQYF,TRBJ2-3,NA,TRBV7-9
CASTKLDREGGYTF,TRBJ1-2,NA,TRBV19
CASSYSKAGLQPPAFF,TRBJ1-1,NA,TRBV6-5
CASSEGLAKNNEQFF,TRBJ2-1,NA,TRBV9
CASSGQRGSIGELFF,TRBJ2-2,NA,TRBV9
CASSLGLAEVYNEQFF,TRBJ2-1,NA,TRBV5-6
CASSYTTGENTEAFF,TRBJ1-1,NA,TRBV6-5
CASSLDWITGELFF,TRBJ2-2,few,TRBV18
CASSLPYRDSSYEQYF,TRBJ2-7,NA,TRBV28
CASSQGTPGGDTQYF,TRBJ2-3,NA,TRBV4-3
CASSQDLVEGALGNQPQHF,TRBJ1-5,NA,TRBV4-3
CASSPTGYGANVLTF,TRBJ2-6,NA,TRBV18
CASSISGTQNTEAFF,TRBJ1-1,NA,TRBV19
CASSSGQGSNQPQHF,TRBJ1-5,few,TRBV18
CASSVDLDYTQETQYF,TRBJ2-5,NA,TRBV9
CASSPSTGGGYGYTF,TRBJ1-2,NA,TRBV18
CASRENVWSTEAFF,TRBJ1-1,NA,TRBV6-5
CAHRSARGTTVGEAFF,TRBJ1-1,NA,TRBV30
CASSLGAGRSYNSPLHF,TRBJ1-6,NA,TRBV5-8
CATSGQGDSPLHF,TRBJ1-6,NA,TRBV24-1
CASSRSGMNTGELFF,TRBJ2-2,NA,TRBV3-1/TRBV3-2
CASSQGLAGQETQYF,TRBJ2-5,NA,TRBV5-4
CASSPIVRGQSSYNEQFF,TRBJ2-1,NA,TRBV11-2
CASSHKVREYGYTF,TRBJ1-2,NA,TRBV4-3
CASSGTGGRIYGYTF,TRBJ1-2,few,TRBV7-2
CATSDTSADTQYF,TRBJ2-3,NA,TRBV15
CASSSSGPFITDTQYF,TRBJ2-3,NA,TRBV7-6